This T cell receptor beta chain was obtained from a study of T cell changes during pregnancy in multiple sclerosis. Sequencing was performed with immunoSEQ multiplex PCR; in TCRdb, only in-frame clones are kept and a portion is missing. The sample lists tens of thousands of clones; around 92% were seen once. The length of the CDR3 is 16 residues. V gave up 2 bases and J gave up 0 bases, with 11 bases separating them. Germline V CDR1 and CDR2: SGHVS, FNYEAQ. The origin of this receptor is a female donor with multiple sclerosis, enrolled in a pregnancy study. The source material was peripheral blood, sampled before pregnancy. The rearrangement links TRBV7-6 to TRBJ2-1; D may be TRBD2 (5 bases). The CDR3 reads CASSLYTGSSYNEQFF. The CDR3 DNA sequence: TGTGCCAGCAGCTTATACACGGGAAGCTCCTACAATGAGCAGTTCTTC.